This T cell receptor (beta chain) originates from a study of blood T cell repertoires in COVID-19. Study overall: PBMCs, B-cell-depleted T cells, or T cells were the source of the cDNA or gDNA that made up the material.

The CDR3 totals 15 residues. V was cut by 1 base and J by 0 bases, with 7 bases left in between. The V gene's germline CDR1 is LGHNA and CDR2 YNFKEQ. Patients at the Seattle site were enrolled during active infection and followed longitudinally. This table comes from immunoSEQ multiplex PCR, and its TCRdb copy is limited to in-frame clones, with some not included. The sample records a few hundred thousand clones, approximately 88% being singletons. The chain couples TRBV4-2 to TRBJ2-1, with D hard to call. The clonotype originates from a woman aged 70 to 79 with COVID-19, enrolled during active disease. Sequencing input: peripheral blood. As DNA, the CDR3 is TGTGCCAGCAGCCAAGTGTCCCGCTCCTACAATGAGCAGTTCTTC. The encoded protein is CASSQVSRSYNEQFF.